This TCR beta chain was observed in a study of cytomegalovirus exposure and HLA in healthy donors. The primer mix had 60 Vbeta and 13 Jbeta primers. Measured with immunoSEQ multiplex PCR; TCRdb has only the in-frame clones, and not every one. Among approximately 81,000 clones listed, around four fifths were seen once. With respect to this clone: No antigen is known for it.

Study findings and constraints: In an earlier analysis, in fewer than 700 donors, most V segments appeared productive either ~87% or ~30% of the time. Follow-up analysis found HLA locus-dependent TCR association rates, highest for DRB1 and lowest for HLA-C.

CDR1 and CDR2 from the germline V gene are LNHDA and SQIVND (reference sequence). The CDR3 runs 12 residues. After removal of 6 bases from V and 7 bases from J, the junction contained 5 bases not matched to a gene. The sequence was collected from a woman between 45 and 60 years old in good health and CMV-seropositive. Specimen: PBMCs. The chain links TRBV19 to TRBJ1-1; 7 bases match TRBD1. For the CDR3, the DNA is TGTGCCAGTAGAGACAGGGTGGGTGAAGCTTTCTTT. This translates into CASRDRVGEAFF.